The clone carrying this T cell receptor beta chain was seen ten or more times. This specimen belongs to a study of neurological immune-mediated disorders. Every sequencing run generated over 190 million TCR-beta sequences from 15-18 subjects. TCRdb reprocessed the 5' RACE reads with MiXCR, giving one entry per CDR3 protein. The sample contains some 48,000 distinct CDR3 sequences, 10% of which appear only once. The trim removed 0 bases at V and 5 bases at J, leaving 10 bases unmatched. Germline CDR1 and CDR2: MGHDK and SYGVNS. The CDR3 covers 16 residues. This chain uses TRBV25-1 with TRBJ2-7; 7 bases fit TRBD1. The TCR originated in a woman in her thirties or forties with HTLV-1-associated myelopathy (HAM/TSP). Input material: PBMCs. The CDR3 spells CASSEYIRQGINEQYF. Written as DNA, the CDR3 is TGTGCCAGCAGTGAATATATTCGACAGGGTATCAACGAGCAGTACTTC.